A selection of T cell receptor beta chains follows, all from one sample in a study of cytomegalovirus exposure and HLA in healthy donors. The table came from immunoSEQ multiplex PCR; TCRdb's copy has only in-frame clones and leaves some out. The data show some 120,000 clones, with 9.5% seen just once and 3% held by the top ten. The source material was PBMCs. The source is a man aged 30 to 39 in good health and CMV-seronegative. CDR3s include the opening cysteine and the closing phenylalanine or tryptophan. A D gene is named only where the DNA matches it firmly. Clone size is given for some rows only: seen once, a few or many times, or a class if the clone is expanded.

CDR3: CASSQADRTSYNEQFF; DNA: TGCGCCAGCAGCCAAGCCGACAGAACCTCCTACAATGAGCAGTTCTTC; V: TRBV4-3; J: TRBJ2-1; size: .; D: .
CDR3: CASSIEGASTTDTQYF; DNA: TGTGCCAGTAGTATAGAGGGGGCTTCTACCACAGATACGCAGTATTTT; V: TRBV19; J: TRBJ2-3; size: .; D: .
CDR3: CAWSVPGQGNEKLFF; DNA: TGTGCCTGGAGTGTACCGGGACAGGGAAATGAAAAACTGTTTTTT; V: TRBV30; J: TRBJ1-4; size: .; D: TRBD1
CDR3: CASSQEQGGSTSEQYF; DNA: .; V: TRBV7-3; J: TRBJ2-7; size: .; D: .
CDR3: CASSVSVLGNEQFF; DNA: TGCGCCAGCAGTGTTTCCGTCCTCGGGAATGAGCAGTTCTTC; V: TRBV10-1; J: TRBJ2-1; size: .; D: .
CDR3: CASKFVGYEQYF; DNA: TGTGCCAGCAAGTTCGTCGGTTACGAGCAGTACTTC; V: TRBV2; J: TRBJ2-7; size: .; D: .
CDR3: CASSQTQGSYNEQFF; DNA: TGCGCCAGCAGCCAAACACAGGGATCCTACAATGAGCAGTTCTTC; V: TRBV4-3; J: TRBJ2-1; size: few; D: .
CDR3: CASNLEGATDTQYF; DNA: TGTGCCAGCAATCTTGAGGGAGCGACAGATACGCAGTATTTT; V: TRBV7-9; J: TRBJ2-3; size: medium-sized; D: .
CDR3: CASSLKTSGFTDTQYF; DNA: TGTGCCAGCAGCCTAAAGACTAGCGGATTCACAGATACGCAGTATTTT; V: TRBV7-8; J: TRBJ2-3; size: few; D: TRBD2
CDR3: CASSVDRNYGYTF; DNA: TGTGCCAGCAGCGTAGATAGAAACTATGGCTACACCTTC; V: TRBV9; J: TRBJ1-2; size: .; D: .
CDR3: CASSLQGSHTEAFF; DNA: TGTGCCAGCAGCCTTCAGGGGAGCCACACTGAAGCTTTCTTT; V: TRBV11-2; J: TRBJ1-1; size: .; D: .
CDR3: CSVTRSGRNTGELFF; DNA: TGCAGCGTGACAAGAAGCGGGAGGAACACCGGGGAGCTGTTTTTT; V: TRBV29-1; J: TRBJ2-2; size: few; D: TRBD2
CDR3: CASSRSQGASYNEQFF; DNA: TGTGCCAGCAGCCGATCACAGGGAGCCTCCTACAATGAGCAGTTCTTC; V: TRBV14; J: TRBJ2-1; size: few; D: .
CDR3: CASSLDRVSQPQHF; DNA: TGTGCCAGCAGCTTAGACAGGGTCTCTCAGCCCCAGCATTTT; V: TRBV7-2; J: TRBJ1-5; size: few; D: .
CDR3: CASSLGGGNTEAFF; DNA: TGTGCCAGCAGCCTCGGGGGAGGGAACACTGAAGCTTTCTTT; V: TRBV7-3; J: TRBJ1-1; size: .; D: .
CDR3: CASSFGTGVSPLHF; DNA: TGTGCCAGCAGTTTCGGGACAGGGGTATCACCCCTCCACTTT; V: TRBV27; J: TRBJ1-6; size: few; D: TRBD1
CDR3: CASSQDRAYEQYF; DNA: TGCGCCAGCAGCCAGGACAGGGCCTACGAGCAGTACTTC; V: TRBV4-1; J: TRBJ2-7; size: few; D: TRBD1